The following is a TCR beta chain sequence with its context. This entry is derived from a study of technical replicates of blood from a handful of donors. Germline assignment: CDR1 SGHDT and CDR2 YYEEEE. V shed 4 bases and J shed 0 bases, with 11 bases lying between them. The CDR3 has 15 amino acids. Produced via immunoSEQ multiplex PCR; TCRdb's table is partial and in-frame only. The sample holds about 85,000 clones; around 94% are singletons and the top ten take around 0.25%. The receptor's source is a human donor in good health. V and J are TRBV5-6 and TRBJ1-5; TRBD1 might be the D (6 bases). Sequencing was performed on T cells isolated from PBMCs. The CDR3 nucleotides are TGTGCCAGCAGCCAGGGGACGAATAGCAATCAGCCCCAGCATTTT. It specifies CASSQGTNSNQPQHF.